The source of this TCR beta chain is a study of T-cell reconstitution after alpha-beta-depleted transplantation in children. This clonotype was picked up many times. Unique molecular identifiers were incorporated into the prepared TCRbeta library. Each CDR3 protein gets one entry after TCRdb re-called the PCR reads with MiXCR. The sample holds around 500,000 distinct CDR3 sequences, approximately 13% seen once. The V gene's germline CDR1 is MRHNA and CDR2 SNTAGT. Trimming stripped 3 bases from V and 1 base from J, with 17 bases between. The CDR3 covers 17 residues. The chain uses TRBV6-4 and TRBJ2-3, with D tentatively TRBD2 (6 bases). The source is a human donor who donated a stem cell graft to a child with combined immunodeficiency. The sequenced sample was PBMCs from the stem cell graft donor, obtained from the stem cell graft. The CDR3 nucleotides read TGTGCCAGCAGTGAGGGGTTCACCGGGGGAGGCACAGATACGCAGTATTTT. Encoded protein: CASSEGFTGGGTDTQYF.